These T cell receptor beta chains were read from a single sample in a study of T cells in Graves' hyperthyroidism and ophthalmopathy. TCRdb passed the multiplex PCR reads through MiXCR, listing each CDR3 protein once. Here the sample spans 500,000 to 600,000 distinct CDR3 sequences, over 35% being singletons. The sample consisted of peripheral blood or thyroid tissue (not recorded which). The source of these receptors is an adult woman with Graves' disease, either hyperthyroidism or ophthalmopathy (not recorded which). Both conserved end residues are part of each CDR3. D genes are given only for firm matches. Rows may omit the clone size; those that give it use once, few, many or a size class.

-,-,TRBV5-1,TRBJ1-1,TGCGCCAGCAGCTTAAGTCCGGTGAACACTGAAGCTTTCTTT,CASSLSPVNTEAFF
many,-,TRBV28,TRBJ1-2,TGTGCCAGCAGCTATACAGGGAACTATGGCTACACCTTC,CASSYTGNYGYTF
few,TRBD1,TRBV29-1,TRBJ1-1,TGCAGCGTGACAGGGGGCCTGAACACTGAAGCTTTCTTT,CSVTGGLNTEAFF
few,-,TRBV20-1,TRBJ2-5,TGCAGTGCCCGTGTGGTAGGACCGAATCAGCCCCAGTACTTC,CSARVVGPNQPQYF
few,-,TRBV29-1,TRBJ1-1,TGCAGCGGGGTGAGGGGTCCTGAAGCTTTCTTT,CSGVRGPEAFF
-,-,TRBV10-3,TRBJ1-1,TGTGCCATCCCGAAGGGTGAAGTGTACACTGAAGCTTTCTTT,CAIPKGEVYTEAFF
few,-,TRBV7-9,TRBJ1-2,TGTGCCAGCAGCGTTGAGGGGAGGGACGATGGCTACACCTTC,CASSVEGRDDGYTF
-,TRBD1,TRBV29-1,TRBJ1-1,TGCAGCGGTACTGGACAGGGGGCGACTGAAGCTTTCTTT,CSGTGQGATEAFF
-,TRBD1,TRBV27,TRBJ1-5,TGTGCCAGCAGTTTAAGACAGGGCGTCCAGCCCCAGCATTTT,CASSLRQGVQPQHF
-,TRBD1,TRBV7-2,TRBJ1-5,TGTGCCAGCAGCATGACAGGGATCAATCAGCCCCAGCATTTT,CASSMTGINQPQHF
few,-,TRBV11-1,TRBJ2-7,TGTGCCAGTAGTCCCTCACTTCGGGACAACTCCTACGAGCAGTACTTC,CASSPSLRDNSYEQYF
-,-,TRBV28,TRBJ2-7,TGTGCCAGCAGTTTCCCGACGGGGAGCTCCTACGAGCAGTACTTC,CASSFPTGSSYEQYF
few,-,TRBV7-8,TRBJ2-6,TGTGCCTCGCGGTGGGGCGGTGGGGCCAACGTCCTGACTTTC,CASRWGGGANVLTF